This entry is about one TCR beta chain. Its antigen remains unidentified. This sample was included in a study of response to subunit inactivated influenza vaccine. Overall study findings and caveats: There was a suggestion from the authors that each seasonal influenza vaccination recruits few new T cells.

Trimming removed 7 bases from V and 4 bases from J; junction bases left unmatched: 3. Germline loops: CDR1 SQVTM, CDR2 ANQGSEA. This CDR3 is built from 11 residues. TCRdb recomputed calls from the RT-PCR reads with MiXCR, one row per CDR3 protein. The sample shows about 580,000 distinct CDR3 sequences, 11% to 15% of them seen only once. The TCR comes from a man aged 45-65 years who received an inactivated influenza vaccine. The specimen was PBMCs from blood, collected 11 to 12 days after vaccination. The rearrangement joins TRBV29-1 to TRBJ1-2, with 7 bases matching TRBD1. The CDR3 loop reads CSGQGLYGYTF. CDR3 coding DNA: TGCAGCGGACAGGGACTCTATGGCTACACCTTC.